This entry concerns a single T cell receptor beta chain. The antigen is unknown. These data are taken from a study of cytomegalovirus exposure and HLA in healthy donors. The study, taken as a whole, reports: The study flagged roughly 160 TCR beta chains as cytomegalovirus-associated. A later look showed TCR association rates differing by HLA locus, highest for DRB1 and lowest for HLA-C.

Deletions cut 6 bases from V and 0 bases from J, with 12 bases between. Germline V gives CDR1 SNHLY, CDR2 FYNNEI. The CDR3 has 15 amino acids. PCR amplification relied on 60 Vbeta primers (plus 13 Jbeta primers). Only in-frame clones appear in the TCRdb table, and some are missing; sequencing was by immunoSEQ multiplex PCR. The sample contains around 180,000 clones, approximately 81% of which appear only once. The sample was PBMCs. The chain links TRBV2 to TRBJ1-5, with D possibly matching TRBD1 (5 bases). This sequence was found in a boy aged 2-9 years in good health and CMV-seronegative. This CDR3 reads CASRGGDNSNQPQHF. In DNA, the CDR3 is TGTGCCAGCAGAGGAGGGGATAATAGCAATCAGCCCCAGCATTTT.